This is a list of T cell receptor beta chains from one sample in a study of technical replicates of blood from several donors. Generated by immunoSEQ multiplex PCR, the TCRdb table keeps only in-frame clones and is missing some. The sample carries around 58,000 clones, just under 90% recorded once. Input material: PBMCs. The origin of the receptors is a human donor in good health. Some clones in this sample may be carry-over from other donors' samples. The CDR3 runs from the conserved cysteine through the conserved F or W. Fields, in order: V gene, D gene, J gene, clone size, CDR3 DNA, CDR3 protein. The D gene is left open where the match is weak. Only part of the rows carry a size: once, few, many, or a class if the clone is expanded.

v_call: TRBV9
d_call: .
j_call: TRBJ1-1
clone_size: .
cdr3_nt: TGTGCCAGCAGCGTAGTGGGGGGGATGAACACTGAAGCTTTCTTT
cdr3_aa: CASSVVGGMNTEAFF

v_call: TRBV9
d_call: .
j_call: TRBJ2-7
clone_size: few
cdr3_nt: TGTGCCAGCAGCGGTTACAGGTCCTACGAGCAGTACTTC
cdr3_aa: CASSGYRSYEQYF

v_call: TRBV27
d_call: .
j_call: TRBJ1-5
clone_size: .
cdr3_nt: TGTGCCAGCAGAGGGCGGGGGGATAGCAATCAGCCCCAGCATTTT
cdr3_aa: CASRGRGDSNQPQHF

v_call: TRBV19
d_call: TRBD2
j_call: TRBJ2-3
clone_size: few
cdr3_nt: TGTGCCAGTAGTCGGACCGGGGATGGAGCGGGGGGTGGAAATACGCAGTATTTT
cdr3_aa: CASSRTGDGAGGGNTQYF

v_call: TRBV5-6
d_call: .
j_call: TRBJ2-2
clone_size: .
cdr3_nt: TGTGCCAGCAGCTTGGATCAGGGGCGGTACACCGGGGAGCTGTTTTTT
cdr3_aa: CASSLDQGRYTGELFF

v_call: TRBV7-3
d_call: TRBD1
j_call: TRBJ2-3
clone_size: .
cdr3_nt: TGTGCCAGCAGCGGTGGCAGGGGGCTGGCAGATACGCAGTATTTT
cdr3_aa: CASSGGRGLADTQYF

v_call: TRBV6-5
d_call: .
j_call: TRBJ1-1
clone_size: .
cdr3_nt: TGTGCCAGCAGTTACCAGGGGTCGGGGACTGAAGCTTTCTTT
cdr3_aa: CASSYQGSGTEAFF

v_call: TRBV4-1
d_call: .
j_call: TRBJ2-7
clone_size: .
cdr3_nt: TGCGCCAGCAGCCAATCCGGGACACCTGATAGAGAGCAGTACTTC
cdr3_aa: CASSQSGTPDREQYF

v_call: TRBV6-4
d_call: TRBD1
j_call: TRBJ2-3
clone_size: few
cdr3_nt: TGTGCCAGCAGTGAGGCGGGACAGGGTGCAGATACGCAGTATTTT
cdr3_aa: CASSEAGQGADTQYF

v_call: TRBV19
d_call: .
j_call: TRBJ1-1
clone_size: .
cdr3_nt: TGTGCCAGTAGTATCTTTAGGGCCCGGAGGACTGAAGCTTTCTTT
cdr3_aa: CASSIFRARRTEAFF

v_call: TRBV18
d_call: TRBD1
j_call: TRBJ2-1
clone_size: .
cdr3_nt: TGTGCCAGCTCACCGGGGACAGCAACATCCTACAATGAGCAGTTCTTC
cdr3_aa: CASSPGTATSYNEQFF

v_call: TRBV5-6
d_call: TRBD1
j_call: TRBJ1-5
clone_size: once
cdr3_nt: TGTGCCAGCAGCTTAAAGGACAGGGAAAATCAGCCCCAGCATTTT
cdr3_aa: CASSLKDRENQPQHF

v_call: TRBV5-1
d_call: .
j_call: TRBJ1-2
clone_size: once
cdr3_nt: TGCGCCAGCAGAACAATGTCGGGCTATGGCTACACCTTC
cdr3_aa: CASRTMSGYGYTF

v_call: TRBV5-1
d_call: .
j_call: TRBJ1-1
clone_size: few
cdr3_nt: TGCGCCAGCAGCTATACCCTAATGAACACTGAAGCTTTCTTT
cdr3_aa: CASSYTLMNTEAFF

v_call: TRBV7-2
d_call: TRBD1
j_call: TRBJ1-1
clone_size: few
cdr3_nt: TGTGCCAGCAGCTTCGGACAGGCAGGGAACACTGAAGCTTTCTTT
cdr3_aa: CASSFGQAGNTEAFF

v_call: TRBV28
d_call: .
j_call: TRBJ1-1
clone_size: .
cdr3_nt: TGTGCCAGCACCAAACGGACAGTCCTGAACACTGAAGCTTTCTTT
cdr3_aa: CASTKRTVLNTEAFF

v_call: TRBV7-9
d_call: .
j_call: TRBJ1-2
clone_size: .
cdr3_nt: TGTGCCAGCAGCTTAGTGCTTAGAGGATCTGGCTACACCTTC
cdr3_aa: CASSLVLRGSGYTF

v_call: TRBV4-2
d_call: TRBD2
j_call: TRBJ2-5
clone_size: .
cdr3_nt: TGTGCCAGCAGCCACCCAAACGGGAGGGGGCAAGAGACCCAGTACTTC
cdr3_aa: CASSHPNGRGQETQYF

v_call: TRBV6-6
d_call: .
j_call: TRBJ2-3
clone_size: .
cdr3_nt: TGTGCCAGCAGTTATGCGCAGGCCACAGATACGCAGTATTTT
cdr3_aa: CASSYAQATDTQYF

v_call: TRBV5-1
d_call: TRBD1
j_call: TRBJ1-2
clone_size: .
cdr3_nt: TGCGCCAGCAGCTTGACAGGGGGCGAGGGCTACACCTTC
cdr3_aa: CASSLTGGEGYTF

v_call: TRBV11-2
d_call: TRBD1
j_call: TRBJ1-4
clone_size: .
cdr3_nt: TGTGCCAGCAGCCAGGGGGCGTGGGATGAAAAACTGTTTTTT
cdr3_aa: CASSQGAWDEKLFF

v_call: TRBV7-8
d_call: TRBD2
j_call: TRBJ2-5
clone_size: .
cdr3_nt: TGTGCCAGCAGCCACCCTAGCGGGGGGTTTCAAGAGACCCAGTACTTC
cdr3_aa: CASSHPSGGFQETQYF

v_call: TRBV6-5
d_call: TRBD2
j_call: TRBJ2-7
clone_size: .
cdr3_nt: TGTGCCAGCAGGATGGCTAGCGGAAGCTACGAGCAGTACTTC
cdr3_aa: CASRMASGSYEQYF

v_call: TRBV29-1
d_call: .
j_call: TRBJ1-2
clone_size: .
cdr3_nt: TGCAGCGTTGTCCAGGGATATGGCTACACCTTC
cdr3_aa: CSVVQGYGYTF